What follows are 25 T cell receptor beta chains derived from one specimen sequenced in a study of blood T cell repertoires in COVID-19. Sequencing used immunoSEQ multiplex PCR; TCRdb keeps in-frame clones, though not all of them. The sample consists of under 200,000 clones, more than 85% of them appearing once. Sequences were obtained from peripheral blood. These receptors originate from a woman of 80 years or more in a cohort sampled during active or convalescent COVID-19.

The chain uses TRBV5-6 and TRBJ1-4, with TRBD1 as a possible D gene (5 bases). The germline V gene has CDR1 SGHDT and CDR2 YYEEEE. The CDR3 has 15 amino acids. Trimming took off 4 bases at V and 4 bases at J, with 14 bases between the two ends. In nucleotides, the CDR3 is TGTGCCAGCAGCCCCCCGGGGGGGTATAATGAAAAACTGTTTTTT. It yields the protein CASSPPGGYNEKLFF.

This rearrangement joins TRBV12-3 or TRBV12-4 to TRBJ1-4, with D perhaps matching TRBD1 (6 bases). The V end was cut by 4 bases, the J end by 7 bases, with 10 bases between. The CDR3 totals 13 residues. This chain's CDR3 is CASSSGGREKLFF. CDR3 DNA: TGTGCCAGCAGTTCCGGGGGGCGTGAAAAACTGTTTTTT.

The chain employs TRBV28 and TRBJ1-1; D may be TRBD1 (5 bases). The CDR3 runs 13 residues. V shed 8 bases and J shed 1 base, with 11 bases lying between them. Germline V CDR1 and CDR2: MDHEN, SYDVKM. The CDR3 spells CASGGLWNTEAFF. CDR3 sequence (DNA): TGTGCCAGCGGGGGACTGTGGAACACTGAAGCTTTCTTT.

The DNA of the CDR3 is TGTGCCAGCAGTCCTACAGGGCTTCAGCCCCAGCATTTT. Amino acids: CASSPTGLQPQHF. The rearrangement joins TRBV28 to TRBJ1-5; D possibly corresponds to TRBD1 (6 bases). Between the trimmed V and J ends, which lost 5 bases and 6 bases, there was a span of 11 bases. This CDR3 is built from 13 residues. Looked up from germline, CDR1 is MDHEN and CDR2 is SYDVKM.

This sequence joins TRBV19 and TRBJ2-1; no clear D. Germline CDR1 and CDR2: LNHDA and SQIVND (reference sequence). With 3 bases removed from V and 5 bases from J, the gap between germline ends came to 14 bases. The CDR3 extends over 15 amino acids. CDR3 bases: TGTGCCAGTAGTATTTCCTCGCGGATTAACAATGAGCAGTTCTTC. This gives the protein CASSISSRINNEQFF.

The chain has TRBV7-8 and TRBJ2-1; 12 bases are shared with TRBD2. The germline CDR1 and CDR2 sequences are SGHVS and FQNEAQ. The CDR3 covers 16 residues. V lost 1 base and J lost 9; bases outside the gene matches: 7. The CDR3 region has the DNA TGTGCCAGCAGCTTAGGGACTAGCGGGACTAGCGGTGAGCAGTTCTTC. Translating gives CASSLGTSGTSGEQFF. Full variable domain (outside the CDR3, taken from reference TRBV7-8 and TRBJ2-1): GAGVSQSPRYKVAKRGQDVALRCDPISGHVSLFWYQQALGQGPEFLTYFQNEAQLDKSGLPSDRFFAERPEGSVSTLKIQRTQQEDSAVYLCASSLGTSGTSGEQFFGPGTRLTVL.

This chain joins TRBV5-4 and TRBJ1-1; D is ambiguous. Germline values: CDR1 SGHNT, CDR2 YYREEE (reference sequence). V dropped 5 bases and J dropped 4 bases, with 12 bases sitting between them. This CDR3 has 13 residues. The CDR3 spells CASSLISGTEAFF. The CDR3 coding sequence is TGTGCCAGCAGTTTGATTTCGGGCACTGAAGCTTTCTTT.

The chain employs TRBV7-9 and TRBJ1-6; no clear D. Germline loops: CDR1 SEHNR, CDR2 FQNEAQ (reference sequence). This CDR3 contains 17 residues. V lost 5 bases and J 0 bases, leaving 14 bases between the germline ends. CDR3 bases: TGTGCCAGCAGCCTCCTCGGATGGAGCTCCTATAATTCACCCCTCCACTTT. As protein: CASSLLGWSSYNSPLHF.

This clone was seen just once. The chain joins TRBV29-1 to TRBJ2-4, with 7 positions matching TRBD1. V shed 4 bases, J shed 0 bases, and the junction held 3 bases outside the gene matches. From germline, CDR1 is SQVTM and CDR2 ANQGSEA. The CDR3 is 14 residues long. In nucleotides, the CDR3 is TGCAGCGTTGCACAGGGGCTAGCCAAAAACATTCAGTACTTC. As protein: CSVAQGLAKNIQYF.

The rearrangement uses TRBV27 and TRBJ2-2; 11 nucleotides agree with TRBD2. Germline values: CDR1 MNHEY, CDR2 SMNVEV (reference sequence). This CDR3 is built from 18 residues. After removal of 2 bases from V and 6 bases from J, the junction contained 11 bases not matched to a gene. CDR3 protein: CASSLGSSGRIDAGELFF. Here the CDR3 DNA reads TGTGCCAGCAGTTTAGGGTCTAGCGGGAGGATTGACGCCGGGGAGCTGTTTTTT.

The rearrangement joins TRBV11-2 to TRBJ1-6; D perhaps matches TRBD1 (6 bases). The CDR3 has 14 residues. Trimming took off 6 bases at V and 7 bases at J, with 13 bases between the two ends. CDR1 and CDR2 from the germline V gene are SGHAT and FQNNGV. The CDR3 protein is CASRRDTINSPLHF. CDR3 bases: TGTGCCAGCAGGAGGGACACCATCAATTCACCCCTCCACTTT. Full variable domain (outside the CDR3, taken from reference TRBV11-2 and TRBJ1-6): EAGVAQSPRYKIIEKRQSVAFWCNPISGHATLYWYQQILGQGPKLLIQFQNNGVVDDSQLPKDRFSAERLKGVDSTLKIQPAKLEDSAVYLCASRRDTINSPLHFGNGTRLTVT.

CDR3 loop: CASSRDRDYGYTF. CDR3 DNA: TGTGCCAGCAGTCGAGACAGGGACTATGGCTACACCTTC. The chain links TRBV2 to TRBJ1-2; the match to TRBD1 covers 7 bases. V was pared by 5 bases and J by 3 bases, with 3 bases of the junction left unmatched. This CDR3 spans 13 amino acids. The germline V gene encodes CDR1 SNHLY and CDR2 FYNNEI.

The rearrangement joins TRBV5-1 to TRBJ1-2, with TRBD1 matching over 8 bases. J gave up 6 bases and V 7 bases, and 20 bases lay outside the gene matches. The CDR3 totals 17 residues. Germline CDR1 is SGHRS and CDR2 is YFSETQ. The CDR3 sequence: CASAPSATGAILDGYTF. The CDR3 DNA sequence: TGCGCCAGCGCGCCCTCTGCGACAGGGGCGATTTTGGATGGCTACACCTTC.

The chain is built from TRBV19 and TRBJ1-1, with TRBD1 as a possible D gene (6 bases). Germline loops: CDR1 LNHDA, CDR2 SQIVND (reference sequence). This CDR3 comprises 15 residues. V lost 6 bases and J 2 bases, leaving 16 bases between the germline ends. DNA of the CDR3: TGTGCCAGTAGGGACCTACAGGGATTTAACACTGAAGCTTTCTTT. The encoded protein is CASRDLQGFNTEAFF.

The V and J genes are TRBV6-5 and TRBJ2-1; no reliable D call. The CDR3 is 14 amino acids. Per the germline V gene, CDR1 is MNHEY and CDR2 is SVGAGI. The V end lost 0 bases, the J end lost 6 bases, and 9 bases lay between the germline ends. CDR3 region: CASSYSSLGNEQFF. The CDR3 nucleotides are TGTGCCAGCAGTTACTCTTCTCTAGGCAATGAGCAGTTCTTC.

The rearrangement links TRBV10-3 to TRBJ1-1; weak D call: TRBD1 (5 bases). V was shortened by 11 bases and J by 2 bases, with 15 bases between the two germline ends. The CDR3 has 13 amino acids. Germline CDR1 ENHRY, CDR2 SYGVKD. In nucleotides, the CDR3 is TGTGCCGCACGCGGGGGGGTTAACACTGAAGCTTTCTTT. The encoded protein is CAARGGVNTEAFF.

The chain couples TRBV24-1 to TRBJ1-2, with D maybe TRBD1 (6 bases). This CDR3 has 13 residues. The V gene's germline CDR1 is KGHDR and CDR2 SFDVKD. The V and J ends lost 7 bases and 2 bases respectively, with 10 bases between them. The CDR3 DNA reads TGTGCCACCAGGGACAGTCAAAACTATGGCTACACCTTC. It codes for CATRDSQNYGYTF.

J is TRBJ2-3 and V is TRBV10-3; D remains unclear. Looked up from germline, CDR1 is ENHRY and CDR2 is SYGVKD. The CDR3 sequence is 13 residues long. Trimming removed 5 bases at V and 3 bases at J, with 9 bases between. The CDR3 coding sequence is TGTGCCATCAGTAGGAGTGGAACAGATACGCAGTATTTT. This encodes CAISRSGTDTQYF.

This chain joins TRBV3-1 (or the pseudogene TRBV3-2) and TRBJ1-6; 7 nucleotides align to TRBD1. Looked up from germline, CDR1 is LGHDT and CDR2 is YNNKEL (reference sequence). The CDR3 extends over 14 amino acids. J was trimmed by 7 bases and V by 3 bases; bases with no gene match: 3. This CDR3 is CASSHRDRNSPLHF. The CDR3 nucleotides are TGTGCCAGCAGCCACCGGGACAGAAATTCACCCCTCCACTTT.

The chain couples TRBV12-3 or TRBV12-4 to TRBJ1-2, with TRBD1 matching over 10 bases. J gave up 7 bases and V 6 bases, and 2 bases lay outside the gene matches. CDR3 length equals 12 residues. The CDR3 DNA sequence: TGTGCCAGCAGGCGACAGGGGGCTGGCTACACCTTC. Amino acid sequence: CASRRQGAGYTF.

This clone was seen repeatedly, ten times or more. The chain is built from TRBV29-1 and TRBJ2-7; 9 bases are a match to TRBD2. Unmatched junction bases numbered 9, after V lost 7 bases and J lost 5 bases. CDR1 and CDR2 (germline): SQVTM, ANQGSEA. The CDR3 sequence is 13 residues long. CDR3 sequence (DNA): TGCAGCGCCTCCGGCGGGGGGGGCCACGAGCAGTACGTC. It specifies CSASGGGGHEQYV.

The chain is built from TRBV27 and TRBJ2-5; possible D gene TRBD1, 6 bases. Trimming took off 6 bases at V and 1 base at J, with 9 bases between the two ends. This CDR3 has 13 residues. Per the germline V gene, CDR1 is MNHEY and CDR2 is SMNVEV (reference sequence). CDR3 sequence (DNA): TGTGCCAGCAGAGTACAGGGCCAAGAGACCCAGTACTTC. Translating it yields CASRVQGQETQYF.

The J gene is TRBJ2-5, the V gene TRBV15, with 10 bases that match TRBD2. CDR1 and CDR2 (germline): LNHNV, YYDKDF (reference sequence). V trimming: 1 base; J trimming: 5 bases; junction bases outside the gene matches: 4. The CDR3 covers 15 residues. The CDR3 DNA is TGTGCCACCAGCAGAGTCCTAGCGGGAGCCGAGACCCAGTACTTC. Its translation: CATSRVLAGAETQYF.

The chain employs TRBV5-6 and TRBJ1-2; D remains ambiguous. Germline CDR1 and CDR2: SGHDT and YYEEEE. V was trimmed by 2 bases and J by 4 bases, leaving 6 bases between them. This CDR3 is 12 amino acids long. The CDR3 DNA reads as TGTGCCAGCAGCTTATTCTTCTATGGCTACACCTTC. Translated, it gives CASSLFFYGYTF.

V is TRBV10-3 and J is TRBJ1-3; D not certain. Deletions cut 0 bases from V and 1 base from J, with 4 bases between. The germline gives CDR1 ENHRY, CDR2 SYGVKD. The CDR3 totals 14 residues. The CDR3: CAISESTSGNTIYF. The CDR3 DNA follows: TGTGCCATCAGTGAGTCGACTTCTGGAAACACCATATATTTT.